These 17 T cell receptor beta chains were all obtained from the same sample, sequenced in a study of T cell changes during pregnancy in multiple sclerosis. TCRdb keeps only in-frame clones here, not all; method: immunoSEQ multiplex PCR. This sample has more than 40,000 clones, with 89% found just once. Sequences were derived from CD4+ T cells from peripheral blood mononuclear cells, sampled in the first trimester of pregnancy. The receptors here all came from a female donor with multiple sclerosis, enrolled in a pregnancy study.

The genes are TRBV11-1 and TRBJ2-7, with 8 bases identical to TRBD2. CDR1 SGHAT and CDR2 FQDESV come from the germline V gene (reference sequence). This CDR3 has 14 amino acids. J was trimmed by 6 bases and V by 4 bases; bases with no gene match: 8. The CDR3 reads CASSSAGTRVEQYF. For the CDR3, the DNA is TGTGCCAGCAGCTCCGCCGGGACTAGGGTCGAGCAGTACTTC.

The rearrangement joins TRBV7-2 to TRBJ1-3, with D tentatively TRBD1 (5 bases). CDR3 size: 15 residues. V was shortened by 3 bases and J by 10 bases, with 19 bases between the two germline ends. In germline, CDR1 is SGHTA, CDR2 FQGNSA. CDR3 sequence: CASSFETATFGTIYF. As DNA, the CDR3 is TGTGCCAGCAGCTTCGAGACAGCTACTTTCGGGACCATATATTTT.

This chain links TRBV5-4 with TRBJ2-3; 7 bases are shared with TRBD2. Germline CDR1 SGHNT, CDR2 YYREEE (reference sequence). V lost 4 bases, J lost 6 bases, and 14 bases stayed unmatched. The CDR3 has 16 residues. The CDR3 reads CASSPRGRGHQDTQYF. The CDR3 nucleotides read TGTGCCAGCAGCCCGCGAGGGAGGGGCCACCAGGATACGCAGTATTTT.

This rearrangement joins TRBV10-3 to TRBJ2-1; 7 bases align to TRBD2. Losses at the gene ends were 0 bases for V and 5 bases for J; bases not matched to a gene: 4. CDR3 size: 15 residues. The V gene's germline CDR1 is ENHRY and CDR2 SYGVKD. The CDR3 bases are TGTGCCATCAGTGAGTCGACTAGCAAGAACAATGAGCAGTTCTTC. Its protein is CAISESTSKNNEQFF.

Here the CDR3 reads CASSQNTYEQYF. The CDR3 nucleotides read TGTGCCAGCAGTCAGAATACCTACGAGCAGTACTTC. The chain couples TRBV2 to TRBJ2-7; D uncertain. Germline CDR1 is SNHLY and CDR2 is FYNNEI. This CDR3 comprises 12 residues. Trimming cost V 5 bases and J 2 bases, with 7 bases left between them.

V gene TRBV11-2 combines with J gene TRBJ2-7; D perhaps matches TRBD2 (5 bases). The germline gives CDR1 SGHAT, CDR2 FQNNGV. The V end lost 4 bases, the J end lost 2 bases, and 6 bases lay between the germline ends. The CDR3 covers 12 residues. The CDR3, as DNA: TGTGCCAGCAGCTCGGGGACCTACGAGCAGTACTTC. Its translation: CASSSGTYEQYF.

In this sample, this clone turned up a few times. The chain is built from TRBV7-6 and TRBJ2-1, with 8 bases aligning to TRBD1. The trim removed 5 bases at V and 7 bases at J, leaving 1 base unmatched. The CDR3 spans 12 residues. Germline V gene lookup returns CDR1 SGHVS and CDR2 FNYEAQ. Here the CDR3 DNA reads TGTGCCAGCAGCAACAGGGGGAATGAGCAGTTCTTC. Encoded protein: CASSNRGNEQFF.

The rearrangement links TRBV2 to TRBJ2-7; 8 nucleotides align to TRBD1. Per germline, CDR1 SNHLY and CDR2 FYNNEI. The CDR3 sequence is 12 residues long. Trimming at V came to 6 bases and at J to 6 bases, leaving 4 bases not matched to a gene. CDR3 region: CASSPDRGEQYF. CDR3 in DNA: TGTGCCAGCAGCCCTGACAGGGGCGAGCAGTACTTC.

The rearrangement joins TRBV7-8 to TRBJ2-5; 7 bases match TRBD1. The CDR3 runs to 15 residues. Germline V gene lookup returns CDR1 SGHVS and CDR2 FQNEAQ. V lost 4 bases, J lost 5 bases, and 10 bases stayed unmatched. CDR3 region: CASSSTGSYRETQYF. In nucleotides, the CDR3 is TGTGCCAGCAGCTCGACAGGGTCTTACAGGGAGACCCAGTACTTC.

The gene calls are TRBV28 and TRBJ2-7; perhaps TRBD1 as D (6 bases). V dropped 5 bases and J dropped 5 bases, with 19 bases sitting between them. Germline V CDR1 and CDR2: MDHEN, SYDVKM. The CDR3 covers 15 residues. The CDR3 nucleotides read TGTGCCAGCAGTCCCAACGGGACACCCCCGGACGAGCAGTACTTC. Its protein product is CASSPNGTPPDEQYF.

The chain joins TRBV9 to TRBJ2-1, with 8 bases identical to TRBD2. Germline V CDR1 and CDR2: SGDLS, YYNGEE. The CDR3 has 15 residues. V lost 2 bases, J lost 10 bases, and 11 bases stayed unmatched. The DNA for the CDR3 is TGTGCCAGCAGCGTGGACGTAGCGGGATCGGGAGAGCAGTTCTTC. This encodes CASSVDVAGSGEQFF. Filled out from reference TRBV9 and TRBJ2-1, the complete variable domain reads DSGVTQTPKHLITATGQRVTLRCSPRSGDLSVYWYQQSLDQGLQFLIQYYNGEERAKGNILERFSAQQFPDLHSELNLSSLELGDSALYFCASSVDVAGSGEQFFGPGTRLTVL.

This clone has only one observation. This chain joins TRBV2 and TRBJ1-4, with a tentative D call TRBD1 (6 bases). The CDR3 runs to 12 residues. The V gene's germline CDR1 is SNHLY and CDR2 FYNNEI. V was pared by 4 bases and J by 6 bases, with 6 bases between. CDR3 nucleotide sequence: TGTGCCAGCAGTGGACAGGATGAAAAACTGTTTTTT. The encoded protein is CASSGQDEKLFF.

This CDR3 reads CASSAGHTNTGELFF. The CDR3 DNA follows: TGTGCCAGCAGCGCCGGACACACGAACACCGGGGAGCTGTTTTTT. This chain links TRBV5-4 with TRBJ2-2; tentative D call: TRBD1 (5 bases). The V and J ends lost 4 bases and 0 bases respectively, with 10 bases between them. The length of the CDR3 is 15 residues. The V gene's germline CDR1 is SGHNT and CDR2 YYREEE (reference sequence). Looking up the rest from reference TRBV5-4 and TRBJ2-2 gives the full variable domain: ETGVTQSPTHLIKTRGQQVTLRCSSQSGHNTVSWYQQALGQGPQFIFQYYREEENGRGNFPPRFSGLQFPNYSSELNVNALELDDSALYLCASSAGHTNTGELFFGEGSRLTVL.

This clone was detected a few times. This rearrangement joins TRBV6-5 to TRBJ2-1; the D gene is possibly TRBD2 (8 bases). The CDR3 extends over 15 amino acids. Trimming shortened V by 6 bases and J by 2 bases, and 14 bases separated the two germline ends. Germline assignment: CDR1 MNHEY and CDR2 SVGAGI. CDR3 in DNA: TGTGCCAGCAGCGTAGCGGGGACAGCCTACAATGAGCAGTTCTTC. Its translation is CASSVAGTAYNEQFF.

V usage is TRBV30 and J usage is TRBJ2-3; D gene ambiguous. Trimming removed 3 bases from V and 4 bases from J, with 8 bases in between. CDR3 length equals 12 residues. Germline CDR1 is GTSNPN and CDR2 is SVGIG (reference sequence). The CDR3 here is CAWSLTPDTQYF. The DNA of the CDR3 is TGTGCCTGGAGCCTAACCCCAGATACGCAGTATTTT.

The rearrangement joins TRBV5-4 to TRBJ2-3, with 7 bases matching TRBD2. This CDR3 has 15 residues. The junction had 3 bases not matched to a gene; V was cut back by 0 bases and J by 2 bases. Per germline, CDR1 SGHNT and CDR2 YYREEE (reference sequence). The CDR3 bases are TGTGCCAGCAGCTTGGTCCTAGCGGACACAGATACGCAGTATTTT. This gives the protein CASSLVLADTDTQYF.

The V and J genes are TRBV25-1 and TRBJ2-7, with 9 positions matching TRBD1. Looked up from germline, CDR1 is MGHDK and CDR2 is SYGVNS. The CDR3 spans 15 residues. V lost 2 bases, J lost 5 bases, and 7 bases stayed unmatched. CDR3 in amino acids: CASSEVGTGFHEQYF. Written as DNA, the CDR3 is TGTGCCAGCAGTGAAGTAGGGACAGGGTTCCACGAGCAGTACTTC.